A selection of T cell receptor beta chains follows, all from one sample in a study of T cells in Graves' hyperthyroidism and ophthalmopathy. From the multiplex PCR reads, TCRdb called clonotypes with MiXCR, one entry per CDR3 protein. The sample includes about 590,000 distinct CDR3 sequences, about a sixth of them seen just once. Material: blood. All receptors come from a woman aged 25-40 years with Graves' hyperthyroidism. The CDR3 runs from the conserved cysteine through the conserved F or W. The D gene is left open where the match is weak. Expanded clones are given a class, and other clones once, few, many or no size at all.

j_gene,v_gene,d_gene,abundance,CDR3aa,CDR3nt
TRBJ2-2,TRBV10-3,TRBD1,once,CAISAGQGNTGELFF,TGTGCCATCAGTGCGGGACAGGGGAACACCGGGGAGCTGTTTTTT
TRBJ2-7,TRBV6-1,.,many,CASTFDSSYEQYF,TGTGCCAGCACTTTTGACAGCTCCTACGAGCAGTACTTC
TRBJ2-6,TRBV10-3,.,.,CAIRGTSGANVLTF,TGTGCCATCAGAGGGACGTCTGGGGCCAACGTCCTGACTTTC
TRBJ2-6,TRBV2,.,many,CASSLTRPGANVLTF,TGTGCCAGCAGCCTAACAAGGCCCGGGGCCAACGTCCTGACTTTC
TRBJ2-3,TRBV20-1,.,many,CSALLGDTQYF,TGCAGTGCCCTACTTGGAGATACGCAGTATTTT
TRBJ2-7,TRBV5-1,TRBD1,many,CASTAGTGAREQYF,TGCGCCAGCACCGCCGGGACAGGGGCTCGCGAGCAGTACTTC
TRBJ2-2,TRBV20-1,TRBD2,few,CSATGGGITGELFF,TGCAGTGCTACGGGCGGGGGGATCACCGGGGAGCTGTTTTTT
TRBJ2-7,TRBV28,TRBD2,many,CASSSPGLAGGGYEQYF,TGTGCCAGCAGTTCCCCGGGACTAGCGGGAGGGGGGTACGAGCAGTACTTC
TRBJ2-7,TRBV12-5,TRBD2,many,CASGPSLTSLAGKHSYEQYF,TGTGCTAGTGGCCCGTCTCTTACTAGCCTAGCGGGGAAACACTCCTACGAGCAGTACTTC
TRBJ2-3,TRBV2,.,many,CAGFEREPDTQYF,TGTGCCGGCTTTGAACGGGAGCCAGATACGCAGTATTTT
TRBJ2-7,TRBV6-1,TRBD2,many,CASGLAGAPGEQYF,TGTGCCAGTGGACTAGCGGGAGCTCCGGGCGAGCAGTACTTC
TRBJ2-1,TRBV7-3,TRBD2,.,CASSASGTIYNEQFF,TGTGCCAGCAGCGCCTCCGGGACTATATACAATGAGCAGTTCTTC
TRBJ2-1,TRBV5-6,TRBD2,once,CASSLEASGIGEQFF,TGTGCCAGCAGCTTGGAGGCTAGCGGGATCGGTGAGCAGTTCTTC
TRBJ1-2,TRBV7-9,TRBD1,many,CASSLDRGLSNYGYTF,TGTGCCAGCAGCTTAGACAGGGGTCTGTCTAACTATGGCTACACCTTC
TRBJ2-7,TRBV27,.,many,CASSRNSGDEQYF,TGTGCCAGCAGCCGTAATTCCGGGGACGAGCAGTACTTC
TRBJ2-3,TRBV30,TRBD2,few,CAWTLAGVNTQYF,TGTGCCTGGACACTAGCGGGAGTGAATACGCAGTATTTT
TRBJ2-7,TRBV27,.,few,CASSPHFGEQYF,TGTGCCAGCAGTCCCCATTTTGGCGAGCAGTACTTC
TRBJ2-7,TRBV7-9,.,many,CASSFPQGHEQYF,TGTGCCAGCAGCTTCCCCCAGGGTCACGAGCAGTACTTC
TRBJ1-6,TRBV28,TRBD1,few,CASRDRDRDFSPLHF,TGTGCCAGCAGAGACCGGGACAGGGATTTTTCACCCCTCCACTTT
TRBJ2-2,TRBV4-1,TRBD2,.,CASSQRTSGRAVVGELFF,TGCGCCAGCAGCCAAAGGACTAGCGGGAGGGCCGTTGTCGGGGAGCTGTTTTTT
TRBJ2-2,TRBV10-3,.,few,CATGTNTGELFF,TGTGCCACAGGGACGAACACCGGGGAGCTGTTTTTT
TRBJ2-1,TRBV29-1,TRBD2,.,CSVEDPGGGSYNEQFF,TGCAGCGTTGAAGATCCCGGCGGGGGCTCCTACAATGAGCAGTTCTTC
TRBJ1-4,TRBV12-3/TRBV12-4,.,.,CASSSRGWGGPYNEKLFF,TGTGCCAGCAGTTCCCGGGGGTGGGGAGGACCGTATAATGAAAAACTGTTTTTT
TRBJ1-1,TRBV3-1,.,many,CASSQRGTGPEAFF,TGTGCCAGCAGCCAACGGGGCACTGGTCCTGAAGCTTTCTTT
TRBJ2-1,TRBV2,.,many,CASRAGTATNEQFF,TGTGCCAGCAGAGCCGGGACTGCGACAAATGAGCAGTTCTTC
TRBJ1-1,TRBV7-2,.,many,CASSLSVRTEAFF,TGTGCCAGCAGCTTATCTGTCCGCACTGAAGCTTTCTTT
TRBJ2-3,TRBV28,TRBD2,many,CASSTHFKGGPTDTQYF,TGTGCCAGCAGCACTCATTTCAAGGGAGGGCCGACAGATACGCAGTATTTT
TRBJ1-4,TRBV4-1,TRBD1,.,CASSQDRTGAEKLFF,TGCGCCAGCAGCCAAGACCGGACAGGGGCTGAAAAACTGTTTTTT
TRBJ2-4,TRBV30,.,.,CAWRLGGGKNIQYF,TGTGCCTGGAGACTGGGGGGTGGCAAAAACATTCAGTACTTC
TRBJ1-4,TRBV7-9,.,.,CASSSQTGGRNEKLFF,TGTGCCAGCAGCTCCCAGACCGGGGGGAGAAATGAAAAACTGTTTTTT
TRBJ2-2,TRBV27,.,.,CASSFFGNTGELFF,TGTGCCAGCAGTTTTTTTGGGAACACCGGGGAGCTGTTTTTT
TRBJ1-1,TRBV11-2,.,many,CASSLVSGRANTEAFF,TGTGCCAGCAGCTTAGTCTCGGGCAGAGCGAACACTGAAGCTTTCTTT
TRBJ2-7,TRBV9,TRBD1,few,CASSVETGGSYEQYF,TGTGCCAGCAGCGTAGAGACAGGGGGTTCCTACGAGCAGTACTTC